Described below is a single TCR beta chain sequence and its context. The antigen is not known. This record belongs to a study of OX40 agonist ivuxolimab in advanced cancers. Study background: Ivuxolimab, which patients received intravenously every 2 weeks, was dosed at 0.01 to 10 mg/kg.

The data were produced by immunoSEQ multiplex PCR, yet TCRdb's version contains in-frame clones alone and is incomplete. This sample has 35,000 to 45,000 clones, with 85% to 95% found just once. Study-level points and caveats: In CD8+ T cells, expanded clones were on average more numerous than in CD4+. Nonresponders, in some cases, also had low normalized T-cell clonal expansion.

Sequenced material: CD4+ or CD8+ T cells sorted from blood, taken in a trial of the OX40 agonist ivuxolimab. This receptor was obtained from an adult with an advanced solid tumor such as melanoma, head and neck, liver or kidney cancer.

For the CDR3, the DNA is TGTGCCAGTAGCCCGGGACTTGACAATGAGCAGTTCTTC. Amino acids: CASSPGLDNEQFF. The chain combines TRBV19 with TRBJ2-1; TRBD2 is a possible D gene (6 bases). Germline V gives CDR1 LNHDA, CDR2 SQIVND (reference sequence). This CDR3 region has 13 residues. V was shortened by 6 bases and J by 5 bases, with 11 bases between the two germline ends.